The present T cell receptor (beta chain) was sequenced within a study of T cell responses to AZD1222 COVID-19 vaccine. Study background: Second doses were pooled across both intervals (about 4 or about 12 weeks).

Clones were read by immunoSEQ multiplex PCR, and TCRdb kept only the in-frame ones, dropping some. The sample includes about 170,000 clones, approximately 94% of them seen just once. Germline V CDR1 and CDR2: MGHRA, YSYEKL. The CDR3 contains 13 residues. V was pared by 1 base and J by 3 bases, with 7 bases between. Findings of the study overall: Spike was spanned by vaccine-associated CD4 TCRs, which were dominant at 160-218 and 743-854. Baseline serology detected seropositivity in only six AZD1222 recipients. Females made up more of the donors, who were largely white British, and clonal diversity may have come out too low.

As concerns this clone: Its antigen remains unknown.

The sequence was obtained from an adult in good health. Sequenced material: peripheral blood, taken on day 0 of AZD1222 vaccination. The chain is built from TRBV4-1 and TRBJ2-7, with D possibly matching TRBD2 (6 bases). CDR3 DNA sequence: TGCGCCAGCAGCCAAGTGGGGGGCTACGAGCAGTACTTC. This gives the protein CASSQVGGYEQYF.